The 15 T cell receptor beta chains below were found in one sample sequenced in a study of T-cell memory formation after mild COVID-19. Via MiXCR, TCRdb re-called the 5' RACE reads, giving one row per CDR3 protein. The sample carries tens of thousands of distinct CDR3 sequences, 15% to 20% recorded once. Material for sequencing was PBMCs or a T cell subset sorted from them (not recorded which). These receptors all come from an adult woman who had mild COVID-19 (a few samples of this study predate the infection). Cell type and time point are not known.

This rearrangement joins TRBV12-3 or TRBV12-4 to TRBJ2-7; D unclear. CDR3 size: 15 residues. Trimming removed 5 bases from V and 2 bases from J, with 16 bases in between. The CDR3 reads CASSPSRLTAYEQYF. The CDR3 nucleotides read TGTGCCAGCAGTCCCTCACGACTGACGGCCTACGAGCAGTACTTC.

CDR3 loop: CASSLDLTGSDEQYF. CDR3 bases: TGTGCCAGCAGCTTAGACTTGACAGGGAGCGACGAGCAGTACTTC. J is TRBJ2-7 and V is TRBV11-3; 7 bases are a match to TRBD1. Germline V lookup: CDR1 SGHNT, CDR2 YENEEA. CDR3 length: 15 residues. V lost 0 bases and J lost 5; bases outside the gene matches: 7.

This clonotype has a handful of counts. The CDR3 loop reads CASSTGLAITDTQYF. For the CDR3, the DNA is TGTGCCAGCAGTACGGGACTAGCGATAACAGATACGCAGTATTTT. This chain links TRBV6-5 with TRBJ2-3, with 10 bases identical to TRBD2. Trimming took 5 bases from V and 3 from J; bases not matched to a gene: 5. The CDR3 is 15 amino acids. Per germline, CDR1 MNHEY and CDR2 SVGAGI.

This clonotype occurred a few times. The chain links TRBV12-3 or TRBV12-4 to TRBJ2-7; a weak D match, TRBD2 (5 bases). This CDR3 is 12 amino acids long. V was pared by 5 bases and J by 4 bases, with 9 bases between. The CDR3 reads CASSAGRYEQYF. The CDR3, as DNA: TGTGCCAGCAGTGCTGGGAGATACGAGCAGTACTTC.

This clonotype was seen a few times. The chain's CDR3 is CASSFPTSGSDEQFF. For the CDR3, the DNA is TGTGCCAGCAGTTTTCCGACTAGCGGGAGCGATGAGCAGTTCTTC. The chain joins TRBV5-5 to TRBJ2-1; 12 positions match TRBD2. The trim removed 5 bases at V and 8 bases at J, leaving 8 bases unmatched. This CDR3 region has 15 residues. CDR1 and CDR2 (germline): SGHKS, YYEKEE (reference sequence).

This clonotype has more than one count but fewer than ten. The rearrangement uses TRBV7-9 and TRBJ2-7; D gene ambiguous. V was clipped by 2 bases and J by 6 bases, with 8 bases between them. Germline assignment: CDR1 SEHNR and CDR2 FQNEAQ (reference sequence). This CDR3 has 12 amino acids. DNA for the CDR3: TGTGCCAGCAGCTTACAGGCTTCCGAGCAGTACTTC. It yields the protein CASSLQASEQYF.

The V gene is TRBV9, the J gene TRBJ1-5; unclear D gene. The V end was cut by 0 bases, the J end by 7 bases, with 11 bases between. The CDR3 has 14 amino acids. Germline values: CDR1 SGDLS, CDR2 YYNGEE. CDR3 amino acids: CASSVGLDGQPQHF. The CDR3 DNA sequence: TGTGCCAGCAGCGTAGGTCTAGACGGACAGCCCCAGCATTTT.

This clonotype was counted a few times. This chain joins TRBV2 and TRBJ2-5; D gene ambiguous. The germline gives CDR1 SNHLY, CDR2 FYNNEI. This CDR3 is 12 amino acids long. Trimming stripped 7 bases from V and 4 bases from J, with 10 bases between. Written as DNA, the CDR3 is TGTGCCAGCAATGGTGGCTTAGAGACCCAGTACTTC. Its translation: CASNGGLETQYF.

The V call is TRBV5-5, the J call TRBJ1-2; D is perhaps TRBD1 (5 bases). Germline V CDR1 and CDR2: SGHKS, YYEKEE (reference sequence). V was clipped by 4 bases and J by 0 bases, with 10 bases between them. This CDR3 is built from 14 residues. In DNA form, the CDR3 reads TGTGCCAGCAGCCGCCGACAGACTAACTATGGCTACACCTTC. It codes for CASSRRQTNYGYTF.

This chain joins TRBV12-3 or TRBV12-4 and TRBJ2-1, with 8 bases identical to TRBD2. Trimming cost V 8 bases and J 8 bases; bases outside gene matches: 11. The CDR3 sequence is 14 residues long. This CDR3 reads CASLPSGGPDEQFF. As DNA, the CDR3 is TGTGCCAGCCTCCCAAGCGGGGGCCCCGATGAGCAGTTCTTC.

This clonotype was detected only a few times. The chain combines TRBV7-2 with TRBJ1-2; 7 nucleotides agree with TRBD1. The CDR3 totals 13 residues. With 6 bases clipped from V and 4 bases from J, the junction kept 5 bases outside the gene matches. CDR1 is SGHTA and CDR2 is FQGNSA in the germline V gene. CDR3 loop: CASREEGAYGYTF. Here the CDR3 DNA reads TGTGCCAGCAGGGAGGAGGGGGCCTATGGCTACACCTTC.

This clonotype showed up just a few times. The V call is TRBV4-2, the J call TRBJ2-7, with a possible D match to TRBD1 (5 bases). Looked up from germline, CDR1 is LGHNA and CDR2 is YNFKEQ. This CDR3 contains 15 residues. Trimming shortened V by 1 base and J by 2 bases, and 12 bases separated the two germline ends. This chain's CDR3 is CASSQVAGWPYEQYF. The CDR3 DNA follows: TGTGCCAGCAGCCAAGTTGCAGGGTGGCCCTACGAGCAGTACTTC.

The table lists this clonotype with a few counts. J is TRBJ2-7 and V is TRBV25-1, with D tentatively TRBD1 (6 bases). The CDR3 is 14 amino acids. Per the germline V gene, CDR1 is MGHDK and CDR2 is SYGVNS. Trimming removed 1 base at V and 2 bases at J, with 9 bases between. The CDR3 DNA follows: TGTGCCAGCAGTGAATCACAGGGTACCTACGAGCAGTACTTC. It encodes CASSESQGTYEQYF.

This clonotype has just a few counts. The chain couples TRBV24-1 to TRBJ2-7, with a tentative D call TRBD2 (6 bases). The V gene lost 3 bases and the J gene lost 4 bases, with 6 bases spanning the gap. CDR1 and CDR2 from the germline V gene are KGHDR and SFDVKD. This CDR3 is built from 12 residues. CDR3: CATSDGGYEQYF. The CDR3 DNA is TGTGCCACCAGTGATGGAGGGTACGAGCAGTACTTC.

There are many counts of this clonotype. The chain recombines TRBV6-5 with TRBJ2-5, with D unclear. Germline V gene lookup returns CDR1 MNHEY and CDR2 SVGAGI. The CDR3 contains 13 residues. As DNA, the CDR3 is TGTGCTATAGCTGTCAACTCGGCAGGTGCCCAGTACTTC. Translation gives CAIAVNSAGAQYF.